This paragraph covers one T cell receptor (beta chain) sequence. The data were taken from a study of blood T cell repertoires in COVID-19. Whole-study context: Collection of acute and convalescent COVID-19 samples took place in the United States, Italy and Spain. The cDNA or gDNA used as material had been derived from T cells, B-cell-depleted T cells, or PBMCs.

The CDR3 contains 16 residues. Unmatched junction bases numbered 3, after V lost 0 bases and J lost 5 bases. CDR1 is SGHTA and CDR2 is FQGNSA in the germline V gene. As originally analysed: Reference gene primer amplification gave nucleated cell count estimates. TCRdb's copy holds only in-frame clones and misses some; the assay was immunoSEQ multiplex PCR. That table gives V, J and clone size, and the DNA gave D and trimming. Altogether about 100,000 clones are present, about 86% being singletons, with the ten largest covering around 1.6%. This clonotype originated in an elderly man with acute or convalescent COVID-19. This chain links TRBV7-2 with TRBJ2-1; the match to TRBD2 covers 11 bases. The sequenced material came from peripheral blood. CDR3 bases: TGTGCCAGCAGCTTAGCGATAGCGGGAGGGCACAATGAGCAGTTCTTC. It is translated as CASSLAIAGGHNEQFF.